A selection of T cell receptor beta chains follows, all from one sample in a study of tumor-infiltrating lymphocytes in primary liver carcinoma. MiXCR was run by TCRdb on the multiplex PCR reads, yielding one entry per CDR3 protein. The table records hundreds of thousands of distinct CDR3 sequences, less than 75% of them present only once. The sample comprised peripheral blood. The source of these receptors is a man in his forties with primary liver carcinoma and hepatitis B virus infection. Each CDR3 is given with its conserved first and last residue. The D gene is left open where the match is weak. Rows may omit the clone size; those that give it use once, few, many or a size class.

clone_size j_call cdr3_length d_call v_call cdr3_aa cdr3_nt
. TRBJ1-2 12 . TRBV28 CASSSRRAGYTF TGTGCCAGCAGTTCCCGCCGGGCGGGCTACACCTTC
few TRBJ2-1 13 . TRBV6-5 CATSRGQYNEQFF TGTGCCACTTCACGGGGGCAATACAATGAGCAGTTCTTC
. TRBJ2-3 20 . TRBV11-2 CTSSLVDWAPGLRGSDTQYF TGTACCAGCAGCTTGGTAGACTGGGCCCCGGGACTAAGGGGGTCAGATACGCAGTATTTT
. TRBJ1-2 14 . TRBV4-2 CASCQGAGPYGYTF TGTGCCAGCTGCCAAGGAGCCGGGCCCTATGGATACACCTTC
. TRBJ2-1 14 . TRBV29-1 CSVVLQGSYNEQFF TGCAGCGTTGTACTGCAGGGCTCCTACAATGAGCAGTTCTTC
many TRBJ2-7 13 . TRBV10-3 CAISESGDRERYF TGTGCCATCAGTGAGTCAGGGGATCGGGAACGGTACTTC
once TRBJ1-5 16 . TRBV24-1 CATSDSPGGSNQPQHF TGTGCCACCAGTGACTCCCCGGGGGGGAGCAATCAGCCCCAGCATTTT
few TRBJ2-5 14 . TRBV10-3 CAVSESQGQETQYF TGTGCCGTCAGTGAGTCACAGGGCCAAGAGACCCAGTACTTC
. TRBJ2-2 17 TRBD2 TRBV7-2 CASSLGGRAIRTGELFF TGTGCCAGCAGCTTGGGCGGGAGGGCCATACGCACCGGGGAGCTGTTTTTT
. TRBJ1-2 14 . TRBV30 CTWSVLRGGNDYTF TGTACCTGGAGTGTACTCCGGGGTGGAAATGACTACACCTTC
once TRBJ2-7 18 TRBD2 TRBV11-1 CASSPLSSGRAREYERYF TGTGCCAGCAGCCCTCTAAGTAGCGGGAGGGCCCGGGAGTACGAGCGGTACTTC
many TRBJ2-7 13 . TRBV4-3 CASSQDTRAEQYF TGCGCCAGCAGCCAAGATACCAGGGCCGAGCAGTACTTC
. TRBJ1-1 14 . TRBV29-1 CSGSGAGMNTEAFF TGCAGCGGGTCAGGGGCTGGAATGAACACTGAAGCTTTCTTT
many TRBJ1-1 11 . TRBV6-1 CASMSDTEAFF TGTGCCAGCATGTCCGACACTGAAGCTTTCTTT
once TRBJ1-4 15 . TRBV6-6 CASILLSSTVEKLFF TGTGCCAGCATCCTCCTTTCAAGCACCGTTGAAAAACTGTTTTTT
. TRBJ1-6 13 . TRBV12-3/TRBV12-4 CASSFAGASPFHF TGTGCCAGCAGTTTTGCGGGAGCCTCACCCTTCCACTTT
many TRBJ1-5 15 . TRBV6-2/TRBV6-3 CASNKQEYSNQPQHF TGTGCCAGCAACAAACAGGAATATAGCAATCAGCCCCAGCATTTT
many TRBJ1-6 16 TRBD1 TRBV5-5 CASSRDPGQGTSPLHF TGTGCCAGCAGCAGGGACCCGGGACAGGGAACCTCACCCCTCCACTTT
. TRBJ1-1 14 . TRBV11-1 CASSYRATRTEAFF TGTGCCAGCAGCTACAGGGCAACCCGAACTGAAGCTTTCTTC
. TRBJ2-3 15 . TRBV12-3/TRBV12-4 CASRDTDSGTDTQYF TGTGCCAGCAGAGATACGGACAGTGGTACAGATACGCAGTATTTT
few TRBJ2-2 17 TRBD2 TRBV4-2 CASSQDLLAENTGELFF TGTGCCAGCAGCCAAGACTTACTAGCGGAGAACACCGGGGAGCTGTTTTTT
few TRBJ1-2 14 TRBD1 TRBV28 CASSLGTAPYGYTF TGTGCCAGCAGTTTAGGGACAGCTCCCTATGGCTACACCTTC
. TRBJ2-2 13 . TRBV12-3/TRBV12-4 CTSKRGSTGELFF TGTACCAGCAAAAGGGGATCCACTGGGGAGCTGTTTTTT
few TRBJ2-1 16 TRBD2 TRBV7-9 CASSLLLADSYNEQFF TGTGCCAGCAGCTTGCTCCTAGCGGACTCCTACAATGAGCAGTTCTTC
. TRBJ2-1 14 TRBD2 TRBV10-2 CASSESRLAFTAGF TGCGCCAGCAGTGAGTCGCGACTAGCCTTCACGGCCGGCTTC
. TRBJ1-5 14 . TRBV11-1 CASSLERNADTQHF TGTGCCAGCAGCTTGGAAAGGAATGCAGATACACAGCATTTT
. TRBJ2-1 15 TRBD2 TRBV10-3 CAIKSGSGRRNEQFF TGTGCCATCAAATCTGGCAGCGGGAGGAGGAATGAGCAGTTCTTC
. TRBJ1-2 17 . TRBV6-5 CAGSFEQLISRSYGYTF TGTGCCGGCAGCTTTGAACAGCTGATATCCAGAAGCTATGGCTACACCTTC
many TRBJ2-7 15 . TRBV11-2 CASSLNFADSYEQYF TGTGCCAGCAGCTTAAATTTCGCAGATTCCTACGAGCAGTACTTC
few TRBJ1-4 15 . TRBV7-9 CASSRDLLSNEKLFF TGTGCCAGCAGTCGGGACTTATTATCAAATGAAAAACTGTTTTTT
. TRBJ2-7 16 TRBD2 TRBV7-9 CASSSPRGTSVYEQCF TGTGCCAGCAGCTCCCCACGAGGGACTAGCGTCTACGAGCAGTGCTTC
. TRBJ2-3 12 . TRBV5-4 CASSLVMVTQYF TGTGCCAGCAGCTTGGTGATGGTTACGCAGTATTTT
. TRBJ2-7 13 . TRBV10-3 CATGGNLVYEQYF TGTGCCACCGGGGGAAACCTAGTCTACGAGCAGTACTTC
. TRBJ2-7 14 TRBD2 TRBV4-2 CASSSGLAGDVQYF TGTGCCAGCAGCTCGGGTCTAGCGGGAGATGTGCAGTACTTC